This T cell receptor beta chain was obtained from a study of regulatory T cells in long-lasting Graves disease. Through Arm-PCR of CDR3 regions and iRepertoire HTBI primers, TCR beta libraries were built. TCRdb redid the calling of the multiplex PCR reads with MiXCR, one entry per CDR3 protein. The table shows approximately 490,000 distinct CDR3 sequences, with 15% to 20% occurring only once. This clonotype was counted at least ten times. CDR3 size: 12 residues. Germline V gene sequence: CDR1 MNHNS, CDR2 SASEGT. The germline V and J ends were trimmed by 1 base and 8 bases, with 6 bases remaining between them. Time point of the sample: newly diagnosed GD, antithyroid drugs for less than 3 months. PBMC RNA was the source of the TCR library. The same specimen was also included in a second study, on T cells in Graves' hyperthyroidism and ophthalmopathy. That paper states: Ophthalmopathy got predicted by the model a median 6.5 months before its onset.

The sample in question was peripheral blood mononuclear cells (PBMCs), obtained at new diagnosis, from a patient treated with antithyroid drugs. This TCR came from a man between 35 and 55 years old with Graves disease. V usage is TRBV6-1 and J usage is TRBJ2-1, with D unclear. The CDR3 sequence: CASSEEFHEQFF. In DNA form, the CDR3 reads TGTGCCAGCAGTGAAGAGTTCCATGAGCAGTTCTTC.